The 14 T cell receptor beta chains below were found in one sample sequenced in a study of cytomegalovirus exposure and HLA in healthy donors. PCR employed 60 Vbeta and 13 Jbeta primers. Clones were sequenced by immunoSEQ multiplex PCR, and TCRdb holds only the in-frame ones, with some missing. Among some 96,000 clones listed, 60% to 80% were seen once. Sequencing input: PBMCs. Receptors were obtained from a man aged 55 to 70 in good health and CMV-seronegative.

The CDR3 is CASSAEGRGHYEQYF. CDR3 sequence (DNA): TGTGCCAGCAGTGCGGAAGGCAGGGGGCACTACGAGCAGTACTTC. The rearrangement joins TRBV2 to TRBJ2-7, with 8 bases that match TRBD1. The germline CDR1 and CDR2 sequences are SNHLY and FYNNEI. V lost 4 bases, J lost 3 bases, and 8 bases stayed unmatched. CDR3 size: 15 residues.

This rearrangement joins TRBV4-2 to TRBJ2-5; perhaps TRBD1 as D (6 bases). The CDR3 covers 15 residues. Between the trimmed V and J ends, which lost 4 bases and 2 bases, there was a span of 14 bases. Germline lookup yields CDR1 LGHNA and CDR2 YNFKEQ. The CDR3 here is CASSLVQGLQETQYF. In DNA form, the CDR3 reads TGTGCCAGCAGCCTTGTACAGGGCCTACAAGAGACCCAGTACTTC.

This clone was seen more than once but under ten times. V gene TRBV6-4 combines with J gene TRBJ1-1; D is ambiguous. The CDR3 has 15 amino acids. V was pared by 6 bases and J by 1 base, with 15 bases between. CDR1 MRHNA and CDR2 SNTAGT come from the germline V gene. CDR3 in amino acids: CASRTETTTNTEAFF. The CDR3 DNA follows: TGTGCCAGCAGGACTGAAACAACGACGAACACTGAAGCTTTCTTT.

This clone has at least ten counts. The chain recombines TRBV10-3 with TRBJ2-7; D gene uncertain. Trimming left V 3 bases short and J 0 bases short, with 3 bases between. Germline V CDR1 and CDR2: ENHRY, SYGVKD. The CDR3 covers 12 residues. Here the CDR3 reads CAISDGSYEQYF. In DNA form, the CDR3 reads TGTGCCATCAGTGACGGCTCCTACGAGCAGTACTTC.

The chain joins TRBV15 to TRBJ1-2; weak D call: TRBD1 (5 bases). This CDR3 region has 12 residues. CDR1 is LNHNV and CDR2 is YYDKDF in the germline V gene (reference sequence). V gave up 4 bases and J gave up 7 bases, with 10 bases separating them. Here the CDR3 DNA reads TGTGCCACCAGCACAATAGGGGTTGGCTACACCTTC. Protein: CATSTIGVGYTF. Complete variable domain (other parts from reference TRBV15 and TRBJ1-2): DAMVIQNPRYQVTQFGKPVTLSCSQTLNHNVMYWYQQKSSQAPKLLFHYYDKDFNNEADTPDNFQSRRPNTSFCFLDIRSPGLGDTAMYLCATSTIGVGYTFGSGTRLTVV.

This clone was recorded a few times. The junction shows a germline mismatch at one end, possibly a read error. V gene TRBV5-1 combines with J gene TRBJ1-5; D is unclear. The CDR3 is 13 residues long. The germline gives CDR1 SGHRS, CDR2 YFSETQ. The CDR3 DNA reads TGTGCCAGCAGCTTGTTGGCAGGACAGCCCCAGCATTTT. Encoded protein: CASSLLAGQPQHF.

The chain links TRBV5-1 to TRBJ1-3; the D is unclear. The V gene lost 0 bases and the J gene lost 2 bases, with 9 bases spanning the gap. The CDR3 runs to 15 residues. The germline gives CDR1 SGHRS, CDR2 YFSETQ. CDR3 in amino acids: CASSLESIAGNTIYF. The CDR3 DNA is TGCGCCAGCAGCTTGGAGAGTATCGCTGGAAACACCATATATTTT.

The rearrangement links TRBV4-1 to TRBJ2-7; TRBD2 aligns across 10 bases. Trimming at V came to 3 bases and at J to 0 bases, leaving 5 bases not matched to a gene. The germline gives CDR1 MGHRA, CDR2 YSYEKL. CDR3 size: 16 residues. CDR3 in DNA: TGCGCCAGCAGCCAGGAAAAGCGGGAGGGCTCCTACGAGCAGTACTTC. Translated, it gives CASSQEKREGSYEQYF.

There are a few counts of this clone. The chain recombines TRBV28 with TRBJ2-3; 7 bases agree with TRBD1. Losses at the gene ends were 2 bases for V and 3 bases for J; bases not matched to a gene: 8. CDR3 length equals 16 residues. Looked up from germline, CDR1 is MDHEN and CDR2 is SYDVKM. CDR3 in DNA: TGTGCCAGCAGTTTAGACAGGGCATTGGGTACAGATACGCAGTATTTT. This translates into CASSLDRALGTDTQYF.

The CDR3 loop is CASSRRFGTGTNEQFF. In DNA, the CDR3 is TGTGCCAGCAGTCGTCGTTTTGGGACAGGGACCAATGAGCAGTTCTTC. This rearrangement joins TRBV11-1 to TRBJ2-1; 9 bases map to TRBD1. V lost 6 bases, J lost 6 bases, and 12 bases stayed unmatched. The V gene's germline CDR1 is SGHAT and CDR2 FQDESV (reference sequence). This CDR3 is built from 16 residues.

The rearrangement joins TRBV5-1 to TRBJ1-1; D remains ambiguous. This CDR3 is 14 amino acids long. V was pared by 0 bases and J by 1 base, with 7 bases between. Germline V gene data show CDR1 as SGHRS and CDR2 as YFSETQ. DNA for the CDR3: TGCGCCAGCAGCTTGGACAGATCGAACACTGAAGCTTTCTTT. It translates to CASSLDRSNTEAFF.

The chain is built from TRBV27 and TRBJ1-3; D is uncertain. CDR1 MNHEY and CDR2 SMNVEV come from the germline V gene (reference sequence). Trimming cost V 3 bases and J 2 bases, with 14 bases left between them. The CDR3 contains 16 residues. The CDR3 DNA sequence: TGTGCCAGCAGTTTCCGGGGTTTAATCGCTGGAAACACCATATATTTT. It translates to CASSFRGLIAGNTIYF.

This rearrangement joins TRBV6-4 to TRBJ2-2; D remains ambiguous. The CDR3 totals 13 residues. Trimming removed 5 bases from V and 5 bases from J, with 9 bases in between. The V gene's germline CDR1 is MRHNA and CDR2 SNTAGT. The CDR3 bases are TGTGCCAGCAGTACCTCGGAGACCGGGGAGCTGTTTTTT. It is translated as CASSTSETGELFF.

The chain joins TRBV5-1 to TRBJ1-4; TRBD1 is a possible D gene (6 bases). Germline-derived CDR1 and CDR2 are SGHRS and YFSETQ. CDR3 length equals 16 residues. Trimming took 4 bases from V and 5 from J, leaving 18 bases between them. The CDR3 loop is CASSTARTGNNEKLFF. DNA of the CDR3: TGCGCCAGCAGCACAGCTCGTACAGGGAACAATGAAAAACTGTTTTTT. The variable domain in full, with the rest retrieved from reference TRBV5-1 and TRBJ1-4, is KAGVTQTPRYLIKTRGQQVTLSCSPISGHRSVSWYQQTPGQGLQFLFEYFSETQRNKGNFPGRFSGRQFSNSRSEMNVSTLELGDSALYLCASSTARTGNNEKLFFGSGTQLSVL.